This paragraph reports one TCR beta chain. Its antigen is unknown. No much larger clonotype is one base removed from it; base qualities were not supplied. This specimen belongs to a study of blood T cell repertoires in COVID-19 (dated by TCRdb to about 2020). Background for the entire study: Collaborator samples came from the United States, Italy and Spain and covered acute and convalescent phases of COVID-19. HLA class I and class II types, where available, came from metadata supplied by the sample provider rather than from assay-based typing. Nearly every sample came with metadata listing a de-identified subject ID, COVID-19 status, age in years and sex. The repertoires were released in a freely available public database intended as a resource for research on the immune response to SARS-CoV-2. Subjects who had been exposed to COVID-19, were actively infected with it, or had recovered from it provided the deeply sampled blood TCRbeta repertoires that made up the dataset. The samples were drawn from the first 160 participants of the ongoing ImmuneRACE study and from 1,254 subjects provided by 6 global collaborators. The prospective study material was composed of cDNA or gDNA derived from T cells, B-cell-depleted T cells, or PBMCs.

The immunoSEQ Assay, a bias-controlled multiplex PCR, was used to amplify TCRbeta CDR3 regions from genomic DNA. The authors processed their data as follows. The number of nucleated cells in each sample was estimated from the amplification of reference gene primers within the assay. Sequence reads were collapsed and filtered to measure the absolute abundance of every unique TCRbeta CDR3 rearrangement. For each sample, productive Simpson clonality was calculated by taking the square root of Simpson's diversity index across productive rearrangements. TCRdb took this table from immuneACCESS and kept in-frame rearrangements with V and J called. Such tables lack part of the clones; where checked against another copy, unresolved V genes explain under half of the gap, and the rest is unexplained. V and J calls and clone size are those listed in that table; D and trimming were worked out from the DNA. This sample is represented by roughly 310,000 clones; 90% of them were singletons. The ten largest account for roughly 2.5% of the sample.

The investigation overall reported the following: Clinical and demographic metadata were provided uncurated, with the amount varying by source and participant.

V sheds 6 bases and J sheds 3 bases, leaving 12 bases between their ends. Per the germline V gene, SQVTM is the CDR1 and ANQGSEA is the CDR2. Spanning cysteine to phenylalanine, the CDR3 consists of 12 amino acids. Here the CDR3 DNA is all that survives: 36 bases in frame from base 1. Participants in the prospective study were aged about 18 to 95 years, lived in under 30 United States geographic areas, and enrolled through a virtual design. To assign participants to cohorts, the prospective study relied on clinical history that participants themselves reported in a screening survey and a study questionnaire. ImmuneRACE Cohort 3 recovered participants were defined by two consecutive negative NP/OP PCR tests, healthcare professional clearance, or symptom resolution. Mobile phlebotomists in the prospective study collected whole blood, serum and a nasopharyngeal or oropharyngeal swab from every participant. Prospective study participants could optionally give additional blood draws and questionnaires over a 2-month period. Before DNA extraction, prospective study blood samples were shipped either frozen or at room temperature.

The chain is encoded by TRBV29-1 joined to TRBJ2-7; the D region possibly corresponds to TRBD1 (6 bases align). The sample consisted of PBMCs or T cells enriched from blood (not recorded which). This clonotype originated in a man aged 55 to 70 who had recovered from COVID-19. The DNA is TGCAGCGTGGGACACCTGAGCTACGAGCAGTACTTC. It translates to CSVGHLSYEQYF.